The rows below give T cell receptor beta chains drawn from one sample of a study of OX40 agonist ivuxolimab in advanced cancers. This table comes from immunoSEQ multiplex PCR, and its TCRdb copy is limited to in-frame clones, with some not included. The data contain roughly 70,000 clones, approximately 84% of them seen just once; the ten biggest clones take up around 2.1%. Here the sequenced sample was CD4+ or CD8+ T cells sorted from blood, taken in a trial of the OX40 agonist ivuxolimab. Receptors originate from an adult with an advanced solid tumor such as melanoma, head and neck, liver or kidney cancer. CDR3s include the opening cysteine and the closing phenylalanine or tryptophan. D genes are given only for firm matches. Only part of the rows carry a size: once, few, many, or a class if the clone is expanded.

j_call v_call clone_size d_call cdr3_aa cdr3_nt
TRBJ1-2 TRBV6-6 NA NA CASNTGPQKDYTF TGTGCCAGCAATACCGGGCCCCAAAAGGACTACACCTTC
TRBJ2-7 TRBV4-2 once TRBD2 CASSQATSGFPYEQYF TGTGCCAGCAGCCAAGCGACTAGCGGGTTCCCATACGAGCAGTACTTC
TRBJ2-7 TRBV5-1 NA NA CASRRLSTSSSYEQYF TGCGCCAGCCGTCGACTGTCCACTTCAAGCTCCTACGAGCAGTACTTC
TRBJ2-3 TRBV18 NA NA CASSRGTTDTQYF TGTGCCAGCTCACGCGGGACGACAGATACGCAGTATTTT
TRBJ1-3 TRBV15 NA TRBD1 CATRAGTGRGTIYF TGTGCCACCAGGGCCGGGACAGGCAGGGGCACCATATATTTT
TRBJ2-1 TRBV7-3 NA NA CASSPLGSSYNEQFF TGTGCCAGCAGCCCCCTTGGGAGCTCCTACAATGAGCAGTTCTTC
TRBJ1-2 TRBV2 NA NA CASSGTVTNYGYTF TGTGCCAGCAGTGGGACGGTGACTAACTATGGCTACACCTTC
TRBJ1-5 TRBV2 NA NA CASSEAGQDQPQHF TGTGCCAGCAGTGAAGCGGGGCAGGACCAGCCCCAGCATTTT
TRBJ1-6 TRBV6-5 NA NA CASSYSALTPLHF TGTGCCAGCAGTTACTCGGCCCTTACACCCCTCCACTTT
TRBJ1-6 TRBV25-1 NA NA CASSEPGGGNSPLHF TGTGCCAGCAGTGAACCGGGCGGCGGGAATTCACCCCTCCACTTT
TRBJ2-5 TRBV2 NA NA CASSLRGTAETQYF TGTGCCAGCAGCTTACGAGGAACCGCGGAGACCCAGTACTTC
TRBJ1-2 TRBV5-1 NA NA CASSLIGSGYTF TGCGCCAGCAGCTTGATAGGGAGCGGCTACACCTTC
TRBJ2-2 TRBV5-5 NA NA CASSLLPGVNTGELFF TGTGCCAGCAGTTTATTACCCGGTGTGAACACCGGGGAGCTGTTTTTT
TRBJ1-2 TRBV11-2 NA TRBD1 CASKPGQGVIDGYTF TGTGCCAGCAAACCGGGACAGGGGGTAATTGATGGCTACACCTTC
TRBJ2-3 TRBV7-3 NA NA CASSLMGSTSTDTQYF TGTGCCAGCAGCTTAATGGGGTCAACCTCCACAGATACGCAGTATTTT
TRBJ1-3 TRBV6-1 NA NA CASSEAGGYRRNTIYF TGTGCCAGCAGTGAAGCGGGGGGGTATCGGAGAAACACCATATATTTT
TRBJ1-2 TRBV20-1 NA NA CSATGTIGYTF TGCAGTGCTACCGGGACAATAGGCTACACCTTC
TRBJ2-7 TRBV28 NA NA CASSSGLSYEQYF TGTGCCAGCAGTTCTGGACTATCCTACGAGCAGTACTTC
TRBJ1-1 TRBV11-2 NA NA CASTLWAPLRSTEAFF TGTGCCAGCACCCTATGGGCGCCGCTTCGGAGCACTGAAGCTTTCTTT
TRBJ2-5 TRBV27 NA TRBD1 CASRRGPGGLQETQYF TGTGCCAGCCGAAGGGGGCCAGGGGGTCTCCAAGAGACCCAGTACTTC
TRBJ1-3 TRBV28 NA NA CASSLSRGAGGNTIYF TGTGCCAGCAGTTTAAGTCGGGGCGCGGGGGGAAACACCATATATTTT
TRBJ1-4 TRBV28 NA TRBD1 CASSPPGQPPNEKLFF TGTGCCAGCAGTCCACCGGGACAGCCACCTAATGAAAAACTGTTTTTT
TRBJ2-2 TRBV7-2 once TRBD1 CASSPHRQGARVGELFF TGTGCCAGCAGCCCCCATCGACAGGGGGCGCGTGTCGGGGAGCTGTTTTTT
TRBJ1-3 TRBV10-3 NA NA CAIGGGSGGAGNTIYF TGTGCCATCGGAGGGGGTTCGGGGGGAGCTGGAAACACCATATATTTT
TRBJ1-1 TRBV7-2 NA TRBD1 CASSLEGGAGTEAFF TGTGCCAGCAGCTTAGAAGGGGGCGCAGGGACTGAAGCTTTCTTT
TRBJ1-2 TRBV2 NA NA CASSEDRFYGYTF TGTGCCAGCAGTGAAGACCGGTTCTATGGCTACACCTTC
TRBJ1-5 TRBV19 NA TRBD1 CASSIQGGGQPQHF TGTGCCAGTAGTATACAGGGGGGGGGACAGCCCCAGCATTTT
TRBJ2-3 TRBV5-5 once NA CASSRGPHSTDTQYF TGTGCCAGCAGCCGGGGACCCCACAGCACAGATACGCAGTATTTT
TRBJ2-7 TRBV10-3 NA NA CAISAQESYEQYF TGTGCCATCAGTGCACAGGAGTCCTACGAGCAGTACTTC
TRBJ2-5 TRBV5-1 NA NA CASNLDQETQYF TGCGCCAGCAACCTCGATCAAGAGACCCAGTACTTC
TRBJ2-2 TRBV28 NA NA CASSMAGLTNTGELFF TGTGCCAGCAGCATGGCAGGTCTTACGAACACCGGGGAGCTGTTTTTT
TRBJ1-2 TRBV28 NA NA CASGRGARGYTF TGTGCCAGTGGACGGGGGGCGCGTGGCTACACCTTC
TRBJ1-2 TRBV30 NA NA CAYLGSNYGYTF TGTGCCTACTTGGGCAGTAACTATGGCTACACCTTC
TRBJ1-2 TRBV19 NA NA CASRTQGTNYGYTF TGTGCCAGTAGAACACAGGGAACTAACTATGGCTACACCTTC
TRBJ2-1 TRBV7-2 NA NA CASSLLNEQFF TGTGCCAGCAGCTTACTGAATGAGCAGTTCTTC
TRBJ2-7 TRBV7-2 NA TRBD2 CASRISGSGYEQYF TGTGCCAGCAGGATTAGCGGGAGTGGCTACGAGCAGTACTTC
TRBJ2-7 TRBV12-5 NA TRBD1 CASGLFGTVNYEQYF TGTGCTAGTGGCCTTTTTGGGACAGTGAACTACGAGCAGTACTTC
TRBJ2-2 TRBV30 NA NA CAWSVRGCGELFF TGTGCCTGGAGTGTACGGGGGTGCGGGGAGCTGTTTTTT
TRBJ2-4 TRBV7-2 once TRBD2 CASSPRWGGTKNIQYF TGTGCCAGCAGCCCAAGGTGGGGGGGAACCAAAAACATTCAGTACTTC
TRBJ2-1 TRBV19 NA TRBD2 CASSLTGTSSYNEQFF TGTGCCAGTAGCCTTACCGGGACTAGCAGCTACAATGAGCAGTTCTTC
TRBJ1-4 TRBV5-1 NA NA CASSPGGGSNEKLFF TGCGCCAGCAGCCCGGGGGGCGGGTCTAATGAAAAACTGTTTTTT
TRBJ1-3 TRBV7-6 few TRBD1 CARYQGGDMRSGNTIYF TGTGCCCGATACCAGGGGGGGGATATGAGGTCTGGAAACACCATATATTTT
TRBJ1-1 TRBV5-1 few NA CASSFEGYTEAFF TGCGCCAGCAGCTTCGAGGGATACACTGAAGCTTTCTTT
TRBJ2-3 TRBV6-6 NA NA CASSGSTDTQYF TGTGCCAGCAGTGGCAGCACAGATACGCAGTATTTT
TRBJ2-5 TRBV5-1 NA NA CASSLYKRRQETQYF TGCGCCAGCAGCCTTTACAAGCGGAGGCAAGAGACCCAGTACTTC
TRBJ2-7 TRBV10-3 NA NA CAISELAGYGEQYF TGTGCCATCAGTGAACTAGCTGGGTACGGCGAGCAGTACTTC
TRBJ2-3 TRBV4-2 NA NA CASSRNQQSADTQYF TGTGCCAGCAGCCGGAACCAACAGAGCGCAGATACGCAGTATTTT
TRBJ2-2 TRBV6-1 NA NA CASGTVGHGELFF TGTGCCAGCGGGACCGTAGGCCACGGGGAGCTGTTTTTT
TRBJ2-7 TRBV19 NA TRBD1 CASSLGQGPYEQYF TGTGCCAGTAGTCTGGGACAGGGGCCCTACGAGCAGTACTTC
TRBJ2-7 TRBV5-4 NA TRBD2 CASSLAGGIRSYEQYF TGTGCCAGCAGCTTGGCCGGGGGGATCAGGTCCTACGAGCAGTACTTC
TRBJ2-5 TRBV28 NA NA CASSLRETQYF TGTGCCAGCAGTTTAAGGGAGACCCAGTACTTC
TRBJ2-2 TRBV4-3 NA TRBD1 CASSQLRTGGRFTGELFF TGCGCCAGCAGCCAACTCCGGACAGGGGGCCGATTTACCGGGGAGCTGTTTTTT
TRBJ1-3 TRBV10-3 few NA CAISELYTIYF TGTGCCATCAGTGAGTTATACACCATATATTTT
TRBJ1-3 TRBV6-6 NA NA CASSYGGQGNTIYF TGTGCCAGCAGTTACGGGGGGCAGGGAAACACCATATATTTT
TRBJ2-7 TRBV7-3 NA NA CASSLTMGYEQYF TGTGCCAGCAGCTTAACGATGGGCTACGAGCAGTACTTC
TRBJ2-7 TRBV4-1 NA NA CASSQVPTSPGSVYEQYF TGCGCCAGCAGCCAGGTCCCCACCTCCCCAGGGTCAGTCTACGAGCAGTACTTC
TRBJ2-5 TRBV7-3 NA TRBD2 CASSSGLQQTQYF TGTGCCAGCAGCTCGGGACTACAGCAGACCCAGTACTTC
TRBJ1-2 TRBV5-5 NA NA CASSLDLVTGYTF TGTGCCAGCAGCTTGGACCTCGTTACGGGCTACACCTTC
TRBJ2-1 TRBV6-5 NA TRBD2 CASTRAGVVDEQFF TGTGCCAGCACCAGAGCGGGAGTGGTCGATGAGCAGTTCTTC